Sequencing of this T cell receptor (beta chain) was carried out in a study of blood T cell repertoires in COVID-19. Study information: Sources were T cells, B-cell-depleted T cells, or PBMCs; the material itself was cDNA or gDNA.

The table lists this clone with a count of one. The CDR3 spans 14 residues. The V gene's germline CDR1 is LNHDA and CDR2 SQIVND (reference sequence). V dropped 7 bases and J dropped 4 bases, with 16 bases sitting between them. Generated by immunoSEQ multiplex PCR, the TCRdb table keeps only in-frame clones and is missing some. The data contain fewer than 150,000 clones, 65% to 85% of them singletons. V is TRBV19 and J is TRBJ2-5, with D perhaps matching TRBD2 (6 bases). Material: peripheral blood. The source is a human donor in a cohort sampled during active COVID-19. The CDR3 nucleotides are TGTGCCAGTACCGATGGGGGGACCGGAGAGACCCAGTACTTC. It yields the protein CASTDGGTGETQYF.